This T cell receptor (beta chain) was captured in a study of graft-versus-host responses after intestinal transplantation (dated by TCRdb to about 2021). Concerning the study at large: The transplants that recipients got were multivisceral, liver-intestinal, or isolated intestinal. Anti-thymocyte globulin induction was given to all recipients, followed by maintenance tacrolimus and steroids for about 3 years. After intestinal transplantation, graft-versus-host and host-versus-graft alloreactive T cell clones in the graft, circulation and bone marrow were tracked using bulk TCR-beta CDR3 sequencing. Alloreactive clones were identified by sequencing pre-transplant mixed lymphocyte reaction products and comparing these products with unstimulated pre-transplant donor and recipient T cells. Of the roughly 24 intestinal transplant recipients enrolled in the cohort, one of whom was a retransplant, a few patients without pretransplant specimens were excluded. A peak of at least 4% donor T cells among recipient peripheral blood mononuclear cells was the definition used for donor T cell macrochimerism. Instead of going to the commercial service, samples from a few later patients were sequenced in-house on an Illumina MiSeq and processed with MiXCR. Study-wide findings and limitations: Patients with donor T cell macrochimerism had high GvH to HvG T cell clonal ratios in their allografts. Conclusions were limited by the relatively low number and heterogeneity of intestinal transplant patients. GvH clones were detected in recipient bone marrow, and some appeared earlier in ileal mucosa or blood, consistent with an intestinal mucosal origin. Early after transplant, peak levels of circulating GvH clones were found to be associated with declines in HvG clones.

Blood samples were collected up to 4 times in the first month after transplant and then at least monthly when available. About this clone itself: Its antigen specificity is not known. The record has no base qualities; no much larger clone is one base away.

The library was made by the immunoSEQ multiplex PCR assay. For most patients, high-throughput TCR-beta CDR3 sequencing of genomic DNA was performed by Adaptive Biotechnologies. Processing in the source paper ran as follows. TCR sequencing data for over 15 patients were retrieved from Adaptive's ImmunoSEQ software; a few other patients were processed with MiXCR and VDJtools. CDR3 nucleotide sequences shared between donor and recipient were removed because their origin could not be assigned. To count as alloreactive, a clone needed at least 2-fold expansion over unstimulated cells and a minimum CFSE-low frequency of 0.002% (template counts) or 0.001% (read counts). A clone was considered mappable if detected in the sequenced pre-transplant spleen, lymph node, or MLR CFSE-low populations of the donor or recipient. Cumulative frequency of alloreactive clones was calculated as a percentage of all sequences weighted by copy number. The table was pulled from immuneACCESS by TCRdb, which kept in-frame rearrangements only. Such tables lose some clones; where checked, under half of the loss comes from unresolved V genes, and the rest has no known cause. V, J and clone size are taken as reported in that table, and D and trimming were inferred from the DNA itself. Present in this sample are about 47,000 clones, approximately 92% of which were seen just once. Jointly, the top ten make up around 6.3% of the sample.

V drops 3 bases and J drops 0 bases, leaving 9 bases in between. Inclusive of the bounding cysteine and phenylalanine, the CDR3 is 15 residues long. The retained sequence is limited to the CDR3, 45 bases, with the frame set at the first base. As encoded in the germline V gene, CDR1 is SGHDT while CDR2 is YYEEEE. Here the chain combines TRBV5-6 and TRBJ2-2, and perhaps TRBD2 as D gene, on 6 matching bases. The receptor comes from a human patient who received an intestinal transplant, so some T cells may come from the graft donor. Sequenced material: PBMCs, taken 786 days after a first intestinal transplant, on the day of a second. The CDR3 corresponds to CASSWDFANTGELFF. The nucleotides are TGTGCCAGCAGCTGGGACTTCGCGAACACCGGGGAGCTGTTTTTT.